The 20 T cell receptor beta chains listed next were all sequenced from one sample in a study of cytomegalovirus exposure and HLA in healthy donors. TCRdb's table, derived via immunoSEQ multiplex PCR, lists solely in-frame clones and lacks some. The data contain 71,000 or so clones, approximately 94% of them seen just once; the ten biggest clones take up about 1.4%. The sequenced material came from PBMCs. The receptors come from a man younger than 35 in good health and CMV-seropositive.

This sequence joins TRBV7-9 and TRBJ2-7, with 8 bases aligning to TRBD2. The CDR3 extends over 16 amino acids. V was pared by 5 bases and J by 2 bases, with 11 bases of the junction left unmatched. Germline values: CDR1 SEHNR, CDR2 FQNEAQ (reference sequence). CDR3 coding DNA: TGTGCCAGCAGCCCTCTAGGACTAGCCGGGGCCTACGAGCAGTACTTC. It translates to CASSPLGLAGAYEQYF. Supplemented by reference TRBV7-9 and TRBJ2-7, the full variable domain reads DTGVSQNPRHKITKRGQNVTFRCDPISEHNRLYWYRQTLGQGPEFLTYFQNEAQLEKSRLLSDRFSAERPKGSFSTLEIQRTEQGDSAMYLCASSPLGLAGAYEQYFGPGTRLTVT.

The chain employs TRBV7-2 and TRBJ2-7; 7 bases align to TRBD2. The CDR3 has 14 residues. The J segment lost 5 bases and the V segment lost 3 bases, leaving 7 bases of the junction unmatched. In germline, CDR1 is SGHTA, CDR2 FQGNSA. This chain's CDR3 is CASSLPGGFHEQYF. The DNA for the CDR3 is TGTGCCAGCAGCTTGCCGGGGGGTTTCCACGAGCAGTACTTC.

The chain joins TRBV6-4 to TRBJ1-2; D is possibly TRBD1 (5 bases). This CDR3 spans 14 amino acids. Germline CDR1 is MRHNA and CDR2 is SNTAGT. V was pared by 4 bases and J by 6 bases, with 15 bases between. CDR3 amino acids: CASSVSTASHGYTF. The CDR3 DNA follows: TGTGCCAGCAGTGTGTCGACAGCTTCCCATGGCTACACCTTC.

The rearrangement uses TRBV7-3 and TRBJ1-1; TRBD1 might be the D (6 bases). This CDR3 spans 15 amino acids. The germline V gene has CDR1 SGHTA and CDR2 FQGTGA. Trimming pared 3 bases from V and 2 bases from J, leaving 13 bases between. The CDR3 nucleotides read TGTGCCAGCAGCTTCTCCTCAGGGGTCAACACTGAAGCTTTCTTT. It translates to CASSFSSGVNTEAFF.

This clone came up once. V gene TRBV19 combines with J gene TRBJ2-7, with 7 bases aligning to TRBD2. The trim removed 6 bases at V and 0 bases at J, leaving 8 bases unmatched. Germline CDR1 reads LNHDA; CDR2 reads SQIVND (reference sequence). The CDR3 totals 15 residues. For the CDR3, the DNA is TGTGCCAGTAGCCGACGGGAGGCCAGCTCCTACGAGCAGTACTTC. It is translated as CASSRREASSYEQYF. Combining the CDR3 with reference TRBV19 and TRBJ2-7 gives the whole variable domain DGGITQSPKYLFRKEGQNVTLSCEQNLNHDAMYWYRQDPGQGLRLIYYSQIVNDFQKGDIAEGYSVSREKKESFPLTVTSAQKNPTAFYLCASSRREASSYEQYFGPGTRLTVT.

The gene calls are TRBV5-1 and TRBJ2-1; TRBD2 matches 7 bases. Trimming removed 4 bases from V and 6 bases from J; junction bases left unmatched: 7. This CDR3 region has 14 residues. The V gene's germline CDR1 is SGHRS and CDR2 YFSETQ. The CDR3 DNA follows: TGCGCCAGCAGCCCCCCATCTAGCGGCAATGAGCAGTTCTTC. This gives the protein CASSPPSSGNEQFF.

This chain uses TRBV2 with TRBJ1-6; TRBD1 aligns across 10 bases. There are 14 residues in the CDR3. Germline V gene data show CDR1 as SNHLY and CDR2 as FYNNEI. After removal of 7 bases from V and 10 bases from J, the junction contained 7 bases not matched to a gene. The CDR3 nucleotides are TGTGCCAGCACTAGACAGGGGGCAGGGTCACCCCTCCACTTT. Amino acid sequence: CASTRQGAGSPLHF.

The chain has TRBV18 and TRBJ1-4; a weak D match, TRBD1 (5 bases). CDR1 and CDR2 (germline): KGHSH, LQKENI. The CDR3 consists of 15 residues. Trimming shortened V by 0 bases and J by 4 bases, and 9 bases separated the two germline ends. CDR3 in amino acids: CASSPPGLINEKLFF. The CDR3 DNA sequence: TGTGCCAGCTCACCACCGGGACTGATTAATGAAAAACTGTTTTTT.

This chain links TRBV7-2 with TRBJ2-2, with D perhaps TRBD1 (5 bases). Deletions cut 8 bases from V and 4 bases from J, with 14 bases between. Germline V gene sequence: CDR1 SGHTA, CDR2 FQGNSA. The CDR3 runs 14 residues. The CDR3 region is CASRFGHTTGELFF. The CDR3 nucleotides read TGTGCCAGCCGATTCGGACATACCACCGGGGAGCTGTTTTTT. Full variable domain (outside the CDR3, taken from reference TRBV7-2 and TRBJ2-2): GAGVSQSPSNKVTEKGKDVELRCDPISGHTALYWYRQSLGQGLEFLIYFQGNSAPDKSGLPSDRFSAERTGGSVSTLTIQRTQQEDSAVYLCASRFGHTTGELFFGEGSRLTVL.

The chain couples TRBV5-5 to TRBJ1-1, with unresolved D. V was clipped by 4 bases and J by 6 bases, with 16 bases between them. Germline CDR1 is SGHKS and CDR2 is YYEKEE (reference sequence). The CDR3 covers 14 residues. The CDR3 region has the DNA TGTGCCAGCAGCCGTATCACAAACGGAGCTGAAGCTTTCTTT. Translating gives CASSRITNGAEAFF.

This rearrangement joins TRBV14 to TRBJ1-4, with 7 positions matching TRBD1. Germline V CDR1 and CDR2: SGHDN, FVKESK. The CDR3 runs 18 residues. V lost 3 bases, J lost 7 bases, and 17 bases stayed unmatched. The CDR3 spells CASSHYGNPGQPSEKLFF. The DNA for the CDR3 is TGTGCCAGCAGCCACTACGGCAACCCGGGACAGCCCTCTGAAAAACTGTTTTTT.

V usage is TRBV7-2 and J usage is TRBJ2-5, with TRBD2 matching over 9 bases. The CDR3 has 16 amino acids. Germline CDR1 reads SGHTA; CDR2 reads FQGNSA. Losses at the gene ends were 1 base for V and 4 bases for J; bases not matched to a gene: 7. The CDR3 sequence is CASSLGVRGGRETQYF. CDR3 sequence (DNA): TGTGCCAGCAGCTTAGGAGTGCGGGGGGGCCGAGAGACCCAGTACTTC.

This chain connects TRBV29-1 to TRBJ1-2, with TRBD1 matching over 9 bases. Trimming removed 8 bases from V and 7 bases from J; junction bases left unmatched: 11. The CDR3 runs 13 residues. Per germline, CDR1 SQVTM and CDR2 ANQGSEA. CDR3 nucleotides: TGCAGCCCCTACCCGACAGGGGGAGGTGGCTACACCTTC. Protein: CSPYPTGGGGYTF. Complete variable domain (other parts from reference TRBV29-1 and TRBJ1-2): SAVISQKPSRDICQRGTSLTIQCQVDSQVTMMFWYRQQPGQSLTLIATANQGSEATYESGFVIDKFPISRPNLTFSTLTVSNMSPEDSSIYLCSPYPTGGGGYTFGSGTRLTVV.

The V gene is TRBV2, the J gene TRBJ2-7; TRBD2 aligns across 7 bases. The CDR3 spans 13 residues. Germline CDR1 and CDR2: SNHLY and FYNNEI. The junction had 9 bases not matched to a gene; V was cut back by 6 bases and J by 7 bases. The CDR3 protein is CASREGVAGEQYF. The CDR3 DNA follows: TGTGCCAGCAGAGAGGGAGTAGCGGGTGAGCAGTACTTC.

V is TRBV5-1 and J is TRBJ2-1; perhaps TRBD1 as D (6 bases). This CDR3 has 12 residues. V was trimmed by 0 bases and J by 10 bases, leaving 8 bases between them. CDR1 and CDR2 from the germline V gene are SGHRS and YFSETQ. CDR3 amino acids: CASSLAGQEQFF. CDR3 DNA: TGCGCCAGCAGCTTGGCCGGACAGGAGCAGTTCTTC.

J is TRBJ2-1 and V is TRBV7-9, with a weak D call TRBD1 (5 bases). CDR1 is SEHNR, CDR2 FQNEAQ, per germline (reference sequence). V lost 4 bases and J lost 11, with 24 bases in between. The CDR3 totals 16 residues. The CDR3 loop reads CASSYLTARRSFKQFF. The DNA for the CDR3 is TGTGCCAGCAGCTATTTGACAGCCCGGCGTAGTTTCAAGCAGTTCTTC.

The gene calls are TRBV11-2 and TRBJ2-3; 12 bases align to TRBD2. V lost 8 bases, J lost 8 bases, and 17 bases stayed unmatched. The CDR3 consists of 17 residues. CDR1 is SGHAT, CDR2 FQNNGV, per germline. The CDR3 nucleotides read TGTGCCAGCCGCACGCTAGCGGGAGGGCTCCGGGCGGTTACGCAGTATTTT. Amino acid sequence: CASRTLAGGLRAVTQYF.

The chain uses TRBV4-1 and TRBJ1-5; D might be TRBD1 (5 bases). With 0 bases removed from V and 2 bases from J, the gap between germline ends came to 14 bases. Germline V gives CDR1 MGHRA, CDR2 YSYEKL. The CDR3 spans 17 residues. In nucleotides, the CDR3 is TGCGCCAGCAGCCAAGAAGGGACTCAACGGCGCAATCAGCCCCAGCATTTT. Protein product: CASSQEGTQRRNQPQHF.

V usage is TRBV6-5 and J usage is TRBJ1-5; D is ambiguous. The CDR3 loop spans 14 amino acids. Trimming pared 0 bases from V and 4 bases from J, leaving 7 bases between. Germline V gene sequence: CDR1 MNHEY, CDR2 SVGAGI. CDR3 nucleotide sequence: TGTGCCAGCAGTTACTCGGGAGGGAATCAGCCCCAGCATTTT. It translates to CASSYSGGNQPQHF.

The genes are TRBV10-3 and TRBJ2-3, with 9 nucleotides matching TRBD1. Losses at the gene ends were 2 bases for V and 5 bases for J; bases not matched to a gene: 2. CDR3 length equals 14 residues. CDR1 and CDR2 from the germline V gene are ENHRY and SYGVKD. The CDR3 region is CAISERTGVDTQYF. Written as DNA, the CDR3 is TGTGCCATCAGTGAGCGGACAGGGGTAGATACGCAGTATTTT.